This T cell receptor beta chain comes out of a study of T cell changes during pregnancy in multiple sclerosis (dated by TCRdb to between 2018 and 2020). About the full investigation: Changes in the T cell repertoire over the course of pregnancy were examined in this study in women with multiple sclerosis.

V is reduced by 8 bases and J by 4 bases, leaving a spacing of 18 bases between them. Measured from the cysteine to the phenylalanine, the CDR3 is 15 residues long. CDR3 DNA only is kept here, 45 bases in frame from base 1. The CDR1 and CDR2 encoded by the germline V gene are MDHEN and SYDVKM. The library relied on the immunoSEQ multiplex PCR assay. TCRdb's version of the immuneACCESS table is confined to in-frame rearrangements and falls short of the full clone set. An unresolved V gene accounts for under half of the shortfall where checked; the remainder is of unknown origin. The sample table contains about 87,000 clones; only one count was recorded for over 85% of them. 1.4% of the sample comes from the top ten. As to this clone: Which antigen it targets is not known. There are no base qualities to consult, and no much larger clone falls within one base.

The chain is made from TRBV28 and TRBJ1-5; the D gene is perhaps TRBD1, on 6 matching bases. This receptor was obtained from a female donor in good health, enrolled as a control in a pregnancy study. The sequences come from peripheral blood, collected in the third trimester of pregnancy. The CDR3 has the sequence CASLLLRQGNQPQHF. The DNA sequence is given as TGTGCCAGCCTGCTTCTAAGGCAGGGGAATCAGCCCCAGCATTTT.